A single sample is the source of the 18 T cell receptor beta chains below, sequenced in a study of blood T cell repertoires in COVID-19. Only in-frame clones appear in the TCRdb table, and some are missing; sequencing was by immunoSEQ multiplex PCR. This sample has about 100,000 clones; under 75% occur once, and the top ten carry roughly 6%. The specimen was peripheral blood. These receptors came from a man older than 75 with acute or convalescent COVID-19.

The table lists this clone with a few counts. The chain uses TRBV2 and TRBJ2-3; 11 positions agree with TRBD2. The CDR3 has 15 residues. CDR1 is SNHLY and CDR2 is FYNNEI in the germline V gene. Trimming at V came to 6 bases and at J to 5 bases, leaving 7 bases not matched to a gene. The DNA for the CDR3 is TGTGCCAGCAGCCCACTAGCGGGAGTTGTAGATACGCAGTATTTT. Translating gives CASSPLAGVVDTQYF.

CDR3: CASSARDRAGNTIYF. The CDR3 DNA reads as TGTGCCAGCTCAGCCCGGGACAGGGCTGGAAACACCATATATTTT. The chain uses TRBV3-1 (or the pseudogene TRBV3-2) and TRBJ1-3, with 9 nucleotides matching TRBD1. CDR3 size: 15 residues. The trim removed 8 bases at V and 2 bases at J, leaving 7 bases unmatched. Looked up from germline, CDR1 is LGHDT and CDR2 is YNNKEL (reference sequence).

This clone was recorded only once. CDR3 residues: CATNRGSYNSPLHF. The DNA of the CDR3 is TGTGCCACCAACAGGGGCTCCTATAATTCACCCCTCCACTTT. The chain couples TRBV6-5 to TRBJ1-6; 7 bases fit TRBD1. Germline V lookup: CDR1 MNHEY, CDR2 SVGAGI. The CDR3 extends over 14 amino acids. The V gene end was trimmed by 10 bases and the J gene end by 0 bases; junction bases not matched to a gene: 3.

The genes are TRBV19 and TRBJ1-1, with D maybe TRBD1 (5 bases). There are 13 residues in the CDR3. Trimming took off 5 bases at V and 1 base at J, with 8 bases between the two ends. Germline V CDR1 and CDR2: LNHDA, SQIVND (reference sequence). CDR3 bases: TGTGCCAGTAGTTTCAGGGAGAACACTGAAGCTTTCTTT. Translation: CASSFRENTEAFF. The full variable domain, completed using reference TRBV19 and TRBJ1-1, is DGGITQSPKYLFRKEGQNVTLSCEQNLNHDAMYWYRQDPGQGLRLIYYSQIVNDFQKGDIAEGYSVSREKKESFPLTVTSAQKNPTAFYLCASSFRENTEAFFGQGTRLTVV.

The chain employs TRBV5-1 and TRBJ2-4, with D perhaps matching TRBD2 (5 bases). The CDR3 covers 15 residues. Germline V lookup: CDR1 SGHRS, CDR2 YFSETQ. Trimming shortened V by 3 bases and J by 0 bases, and 10 bases separated the two germline ends. CDR3 nucleotides: TGCGCCAGCAGCTGGGGAGAGATAGCCAAAAACATTCAGTACTTC. It translates to CASSWGEIAKNIQYF.

This clone occurred many times. The V and J genes are TRBV7-2 and TRBJ2-7; 7 bases match TRBD2. Germline V gives CDR1 SGHTA, CDR2 FQGNSA. Trimming at V came to 3 bases and at J to 2 bases, leaving 7 bases not matched to a gene. CDR3 length equals 15 residues. CDR3 sequence reads: CASSLGPSGAYEQYF. The CDR3 region has the DNA TGTGCCAGCAGCTTGGGACCGAGCGGGGCCTACGAGCAGTACTTC.

The table lists this clone with a few counts. The CDR3: CASSRTGGNQPQHF. The DNA of the CDR3 is TGTGCCAGCAGTCGTACAGGGGGGAATCAGCCCCAGCATTTT. This chain joins TRBV7-2 and TRBJ1-5, with 8 bases identical to TRBD1. CDR3 length: 14 residues. Germline values: CDR1 SGHTA, CDR2 FQGNSA. With V trimmed by 6 bases and J by 4 bases, 5 bases remained unmatched.

The rearrangement joins TRBV7-2 to TRBJ2-7, with 13 nucleotides matching TRBD2. The germline V gene encodes CDR1 SGHTA and CDR2 FQGNSA. This CDR3 is 19 amino acids long. With 6 bases clipped from V and 4 bases from J, the junction kept 18 bases outside the gene matches. The CDR3 nucleotides read TGTGCCAGCAGTCCTCCCCCCGGACTAGCGGGAGCCACTCATTACGAGCAGTACTTC. This sequence encodes CASSPPPGLAGATHYEQYF.

This clone was detected only a few times. This chain joins TRBV5-6 and TRBJ2-7; tentatively, D is TRBD2 (6 bases). Deletions cut 4 bases from V and 6 bases from J, with 11 bases between. The CDR3 is 12 residues long. CDR1 and CDR2 from the germline V gene are SGHDT and YYEEEE. This CDR3 reads CASSESGVEQYF. As DNA, the CDR3 is TGTGCCAGCAGCGAATCGGGGGTCGAGCAGTACTTC.

The rearrangement joins TRBV10-3 to TRBJ2-7; TRBD1 agrees at 8 bases. The J segment lost 5 bases and the V segment lost 7 bases, leaving 4 bases of the junction unmatched. This CDR3 region has 12 residues. Germline assignment: CDR1 ENHRY and CDR2 SYGVKD. CDR3 sequence: CAINQGANEQYF. The CDR3 DNA follows: TGTGCCATCAACCAGGGGGCGAACGAGCAGTACTTC.

DNA of the CDR3: TGTGCCAGCCGGGACAGGGGGACACGTAACTATGGCTACACCTTC. Amino acid sequence: CASRDRGTRNYGYTF. This rearrangement joins TRBV6-5 to TRBJ1-2, with 11 bases fitting TRBD1. V was clipped by 8 bases and J by 1 base; unmatched bases: 6. Per the germline V gene, CDR1 is MNHEY and CDR2 is SVGAGI. CDR3 length: 15 amino acids.

V gene TRBV15 combines with J gene TRBJ2-7; 7 bases map to TRBD1. The CDR3 totals 15 residues. Germline V gene lookup returns CDR1 LNHNV and CDR2 YYDKDF (reference sequence). Trimming at V came to 4 bases and at J to 2 bases, leaving 8 bases not matched to a gene. The CDR3 DNA reads as TGTGCCACCAGCATCAGGGGGAAGGGGGCCTACGAGCAGTACTTC. As protein: CATSIRGKGAYEQYF.

V usage is TRBV4-1 and J usage is TRBJ2-5; D might be TRBD2 (5 bases). The CDR3 has 13 residues. In germline, CDR1 is MGHRA, CDR2 YSYEKL. Between the trimmed V and J ends, which lost 0 bases and 9 bases, there was a span of 11 bases. DNA for the CDR3: TGCGCCAGCAGCCAAGAAGGGAGTGGGGCCCAGTACTTC. It encodes CASSQEGSGAQYF.

The chain is built from TRBV19 and TRBJ1-5; 9 bases are a match to TRBD1. Losses at the gene ends were 3 bases for V and 5 bases for J; bases not matched to a gene: 2. Germline CDR1 is LNHDA and CDR2 is SQIVND (reference sequence). The CDR3 is 14 amino acids. Here the CDR3 DNA reads TGTGCCAGTAGTATCTGGACAGGGGATCAGCCCCAGCATTTT. As protein: CASSIWTGDQPQHF.

The V call is TRBV9, the J call TRBJ2-5; TRBD2 agrees at 8 bases. The CDR3 length is 15 residues. Trimming removed 3 bases from V and 5 bases from J; junction bases left unmatched: 9. Germline V lookup: CDR1 SGDLS, CDR2 YYNGEE. The DNA for the CDR3 is TGTGCCAGCAGCGGTGGGACTAGTGGCTGGGAGACCCAGTACTTC. This gives the protein CASSGGTSGWETQYF. Full variable domain (missing parts from reference TRBV9 and TRBJ2-5): DSGVTQTPKHLITATGQRVTLRCSPRSGDLSVYWYQQSLDQGLQFLIQYYNGEERAKGNILERFSAQQFPDLHSELNLSSLELGDSALYFCASSGGTSGWETQYFGPGTRLLVL.

J is TRBJ2-3 and V is TRBV24-1; no clear D gene. This CDR3 has 16 residues. Trimming took off 3 bases at V and 2 bases at J, with 14 bases between the two ends. The germline V gene has CDR1 KGHDR and CDR2 SFDVKD. CDR3 sequence (DNA): TGTGCCACCAGTGATAATAATGGAGACCACACAGATACGCAGTATTTT. Translated: CATSDNNGDHTDTQYF.

Concerning this clone: Additional DNA sequences in this sample encode the identical CDR3. CDR3 protein: CASSFGETQYF. CDR3 in DNA: TGTGCCAGCAGTTTCGGTGAGACCCAGTACTTC. The chain is built from TRBV28 and TRBJ2-5; D remains unclear. V was pared by 3 bases and J by 5 bases, with 4 bases between. CDR3 length equals 11 residues. Germline V CDR1 and CDR2: MDHEN, SYDVKM.

The chain couples TRBV7-2 to TRBJ1-4; D unresolved. This CDR3 spans 17 amino acids. V lost 0 bases to trimming and J lost 5 bases, with 16 bases between them. Germline V lookup: CDR1 SGHTA, CDR2 FQGNSA. CDR3: CASSLAPDSLTNEKLFF. CDR3 DNA sequence: TGTGCCAGCAGCTTAGCCCCCGACTCCCTTACCAATGAAAAACTGTTTTTT.